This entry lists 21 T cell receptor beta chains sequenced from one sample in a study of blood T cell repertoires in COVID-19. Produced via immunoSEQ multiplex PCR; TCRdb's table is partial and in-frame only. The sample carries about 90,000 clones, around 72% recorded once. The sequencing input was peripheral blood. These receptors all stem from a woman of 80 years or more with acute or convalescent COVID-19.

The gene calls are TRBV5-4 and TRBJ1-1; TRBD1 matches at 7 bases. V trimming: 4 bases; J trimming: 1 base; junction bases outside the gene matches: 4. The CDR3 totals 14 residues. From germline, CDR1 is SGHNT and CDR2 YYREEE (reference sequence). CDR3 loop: CASSPRDRNTEAFF. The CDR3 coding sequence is TGTGCCAGCAGCCCCCGGGACAGGAACACTGAAGCTTTCTTT.

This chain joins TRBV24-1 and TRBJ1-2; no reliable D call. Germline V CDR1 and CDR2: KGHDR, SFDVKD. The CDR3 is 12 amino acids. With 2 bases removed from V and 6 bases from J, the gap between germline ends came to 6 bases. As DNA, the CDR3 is TGTGCCACCAGTGATTCGCGGGATGGCTACACCTTC. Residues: CATSDSRDGYTF.

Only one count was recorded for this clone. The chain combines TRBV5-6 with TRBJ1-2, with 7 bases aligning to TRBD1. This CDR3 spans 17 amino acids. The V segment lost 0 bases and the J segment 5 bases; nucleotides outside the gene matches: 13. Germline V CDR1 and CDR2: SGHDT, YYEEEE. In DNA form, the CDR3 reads TGTGCCAGCAGCTTGGAAGGACAGGCCGCGTCGAAATATGGCTACACCTTC. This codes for CASSLEGQAASKYGYTF.

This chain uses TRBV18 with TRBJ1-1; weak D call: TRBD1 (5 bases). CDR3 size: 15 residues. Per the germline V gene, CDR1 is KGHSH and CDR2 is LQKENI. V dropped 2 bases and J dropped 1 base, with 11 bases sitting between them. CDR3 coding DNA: TGTGCCAGCTCACCAAACATCAGGGCGAACACTGAAGCTTTCTTT. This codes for CASSPNIRANTEAFF.

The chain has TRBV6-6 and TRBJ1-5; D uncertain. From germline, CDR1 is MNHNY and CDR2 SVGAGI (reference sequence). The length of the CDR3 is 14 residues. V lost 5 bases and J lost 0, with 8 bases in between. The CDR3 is CASSPQHSNQPQHF. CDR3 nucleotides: TGTGCCAGCAGTCCACAGCATAGCAATCAGCCCCAGCATTTT.

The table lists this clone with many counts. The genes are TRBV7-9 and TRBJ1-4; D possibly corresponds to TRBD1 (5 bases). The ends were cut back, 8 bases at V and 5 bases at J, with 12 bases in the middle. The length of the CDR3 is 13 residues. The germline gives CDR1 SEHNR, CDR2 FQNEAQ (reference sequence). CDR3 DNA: TGTGCCAGCGGTCAGGGAAACAATGAAAAACTGTTTTTT. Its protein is CASGQGNNEKLFF.

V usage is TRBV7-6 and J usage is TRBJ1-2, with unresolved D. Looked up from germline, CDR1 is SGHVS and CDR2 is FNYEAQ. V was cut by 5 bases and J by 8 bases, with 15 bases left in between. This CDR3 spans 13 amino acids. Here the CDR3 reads CASSTLSTGGYTF. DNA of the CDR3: TGTGCCAGCAGCACCTTAAGTACGGGGGGCTACACCTTC.

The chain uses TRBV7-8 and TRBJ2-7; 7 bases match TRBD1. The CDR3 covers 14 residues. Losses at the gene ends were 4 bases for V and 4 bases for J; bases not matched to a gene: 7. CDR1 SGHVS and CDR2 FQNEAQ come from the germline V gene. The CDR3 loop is CASSSLGGAYEQYF. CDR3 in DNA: TGTGCCAGCAGCTCGCTAGGGGGCGCTTACGAGCAGTACTTC.

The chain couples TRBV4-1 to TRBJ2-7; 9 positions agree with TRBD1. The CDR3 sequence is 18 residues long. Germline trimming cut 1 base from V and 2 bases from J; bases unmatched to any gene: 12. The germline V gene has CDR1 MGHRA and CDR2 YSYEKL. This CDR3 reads CASSQVRGGTGLTYEQYF. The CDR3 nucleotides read TGCGCCAGCAGCCAAGTCAGGGGGGGGACAGGGCTTACCTACGAGCAGTACTTC.

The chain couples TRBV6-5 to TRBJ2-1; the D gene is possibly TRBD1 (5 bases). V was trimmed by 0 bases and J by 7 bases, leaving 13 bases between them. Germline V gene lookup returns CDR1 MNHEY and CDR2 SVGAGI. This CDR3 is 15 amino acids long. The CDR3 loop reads CASSYSRQLRNEQFF. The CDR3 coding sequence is TGTGCCAGCAGTTACTCCCGACAGCTCCGGAATGAGCAGTTCTTC.

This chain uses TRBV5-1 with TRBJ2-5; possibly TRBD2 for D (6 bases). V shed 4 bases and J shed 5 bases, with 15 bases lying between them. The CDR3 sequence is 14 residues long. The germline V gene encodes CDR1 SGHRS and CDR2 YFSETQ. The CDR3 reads CASSPIGGGETQYF. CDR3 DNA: TGCGCCAGCAGCCCGATAGGAGGAGGGGAGACCCAGTACTTC.

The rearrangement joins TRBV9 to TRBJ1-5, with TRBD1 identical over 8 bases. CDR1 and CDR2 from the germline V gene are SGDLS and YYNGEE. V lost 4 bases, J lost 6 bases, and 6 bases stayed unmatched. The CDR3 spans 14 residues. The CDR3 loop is CASSPGQEGQPQHF. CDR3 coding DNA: TGTGCCAGCAGCCCGGGACAGGAAGGTCAGCCCCAGCATTTT.

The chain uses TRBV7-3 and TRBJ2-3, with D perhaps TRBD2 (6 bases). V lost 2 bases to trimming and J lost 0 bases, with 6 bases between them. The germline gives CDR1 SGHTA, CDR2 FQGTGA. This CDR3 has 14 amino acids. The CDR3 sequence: CASSLAGSTDTQYF. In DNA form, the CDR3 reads TGTGCCAGCAGCTTAGCGGGGAGCACAGATACGCAGTATTTT. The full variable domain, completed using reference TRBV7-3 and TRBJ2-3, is GAGVSQTPSNKVTEKGKYVELRCDPISGHTALYWYRQSLGQGPEFLIYFQGTGAADDSGLPNDRFFAVRPEGSVSTLKIQRTERGDSAVYLCASSLAGSTDTQYFGPGTRLTVL.

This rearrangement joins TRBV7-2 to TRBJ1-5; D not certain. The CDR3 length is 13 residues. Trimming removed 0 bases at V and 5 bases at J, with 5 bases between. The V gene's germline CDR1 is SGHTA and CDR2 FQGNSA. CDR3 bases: TGTGCCAGCAGCTTAGCCGAGGATCAGCCCCAGCATTTT. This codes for CASSLAEDQPQHF.

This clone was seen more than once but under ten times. The CDR3 DNA follows: TGTGCCAGCAGCCTAAACCCCGGCAATCAGCCCCAGCATTTT. Translating it yields CASSLNPGNQPQHF. The V gene is TRBV7-2, the J gene TRBJ1-5; D is unclear. Germline V CDR1 and CDR2: SGHTA, FQGNSA. This CDR3 is built from 14 residues. Deletions cut 5 bases from V and 2 bases from J, with 10 bases between.

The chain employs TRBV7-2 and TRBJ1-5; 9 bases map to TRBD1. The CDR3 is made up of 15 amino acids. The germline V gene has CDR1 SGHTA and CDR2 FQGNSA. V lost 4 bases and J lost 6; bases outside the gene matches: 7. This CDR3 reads CASSSRTGEGQPQHF. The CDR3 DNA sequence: TGTGCCAGCAGCTCTCGGACAGGGGAAGGTCAGCCCCAGCATTTT.

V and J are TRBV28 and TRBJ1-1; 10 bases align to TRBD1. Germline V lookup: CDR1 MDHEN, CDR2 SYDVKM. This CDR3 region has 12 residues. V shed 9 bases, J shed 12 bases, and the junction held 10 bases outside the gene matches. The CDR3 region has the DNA TGTGCCAGTCGCGACAGGGGGCGCGATCCTTTCTTT. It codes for CASRDRGRDPFF.

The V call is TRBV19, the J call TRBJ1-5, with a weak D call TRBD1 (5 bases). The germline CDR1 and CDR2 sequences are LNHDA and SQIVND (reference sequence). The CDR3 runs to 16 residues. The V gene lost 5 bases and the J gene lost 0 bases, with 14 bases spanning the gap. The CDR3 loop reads CASSSRAVYSNQPQHF. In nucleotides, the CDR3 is TGTGCCAGTAGTTCCAGGGCTGTTTATAGCAATCAGCCCCAGCATTTT.

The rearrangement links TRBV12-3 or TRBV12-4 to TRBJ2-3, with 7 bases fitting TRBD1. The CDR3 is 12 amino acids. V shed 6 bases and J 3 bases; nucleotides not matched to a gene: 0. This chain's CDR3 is CASRQGTDTQYF. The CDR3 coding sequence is TGTGCCAGCAGACAGGGGACAGATACGCAGTATTTT.

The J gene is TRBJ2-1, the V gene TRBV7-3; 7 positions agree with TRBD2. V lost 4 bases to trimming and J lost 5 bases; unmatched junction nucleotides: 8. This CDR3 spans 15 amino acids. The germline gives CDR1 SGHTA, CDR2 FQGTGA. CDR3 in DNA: TGTGCCAGCAGCTGGGGGGGAGCCAGCAACAATGAGCAGTTCTTC. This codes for CASSWGGASNNEQFF.

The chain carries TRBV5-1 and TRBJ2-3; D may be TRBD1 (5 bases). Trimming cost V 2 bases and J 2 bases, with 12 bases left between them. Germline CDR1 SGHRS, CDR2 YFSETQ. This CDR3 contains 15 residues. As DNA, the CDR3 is TGCGCCAGCAGCTTACGAGACAGTTCCACAGATACGCAGTATTTT. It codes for CASSLRDSSTDTQYF.